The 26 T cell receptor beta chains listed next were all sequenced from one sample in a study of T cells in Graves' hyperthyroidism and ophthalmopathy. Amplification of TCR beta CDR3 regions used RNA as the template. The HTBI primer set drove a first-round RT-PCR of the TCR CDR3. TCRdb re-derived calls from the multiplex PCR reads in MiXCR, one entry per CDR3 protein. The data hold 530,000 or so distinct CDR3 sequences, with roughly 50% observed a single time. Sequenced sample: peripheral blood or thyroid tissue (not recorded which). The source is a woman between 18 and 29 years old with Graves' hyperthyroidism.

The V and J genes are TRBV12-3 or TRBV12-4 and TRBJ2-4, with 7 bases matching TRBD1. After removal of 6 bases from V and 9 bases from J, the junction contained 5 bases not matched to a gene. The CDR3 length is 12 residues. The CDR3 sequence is CASRRTGVIQYF. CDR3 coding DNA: TGTGCCAGCAGACGGACAGGAGTCATTCAGTACTTC.

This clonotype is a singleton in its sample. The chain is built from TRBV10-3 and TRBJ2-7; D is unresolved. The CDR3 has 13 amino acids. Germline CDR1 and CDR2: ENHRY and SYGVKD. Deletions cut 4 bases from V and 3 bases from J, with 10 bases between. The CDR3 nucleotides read TGTGCCATCAGTGCAGGCACATACTACGAGCAGTACTTC. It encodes CAISAGTYYEQYF.

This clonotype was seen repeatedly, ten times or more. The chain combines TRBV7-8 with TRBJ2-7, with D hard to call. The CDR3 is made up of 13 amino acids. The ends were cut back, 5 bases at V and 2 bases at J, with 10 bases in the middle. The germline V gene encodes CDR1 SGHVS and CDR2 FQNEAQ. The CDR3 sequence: CASSPQVAYEQYF. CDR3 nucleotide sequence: TGTGCCAGCAGCCCTCAGGTAGCCTACGAGCAGTACTTC.

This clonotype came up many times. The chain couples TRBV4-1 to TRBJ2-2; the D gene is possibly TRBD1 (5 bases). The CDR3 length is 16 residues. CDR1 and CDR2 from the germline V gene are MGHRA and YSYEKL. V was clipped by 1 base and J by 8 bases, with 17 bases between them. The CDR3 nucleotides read TGCGCCAGCAGCCAAGCAATAAGTGGCAGGGCAGGGGAGCTGTTTTTT. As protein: CASSQAISGRAGELFF.

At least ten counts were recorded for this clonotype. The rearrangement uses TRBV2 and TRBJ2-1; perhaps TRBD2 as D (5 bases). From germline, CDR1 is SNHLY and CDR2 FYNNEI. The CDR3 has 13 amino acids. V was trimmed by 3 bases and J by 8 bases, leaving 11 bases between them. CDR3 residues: CASSEDLRDEQFF. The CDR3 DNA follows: TGTGCCAGCAGTGAGGACTTACGGGATGAGCAGTTCTTC.

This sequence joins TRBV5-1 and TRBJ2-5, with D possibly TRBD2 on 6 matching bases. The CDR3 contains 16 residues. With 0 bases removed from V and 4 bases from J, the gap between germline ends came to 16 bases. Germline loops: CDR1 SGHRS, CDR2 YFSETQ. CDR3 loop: CASSLADSGVTETQYF. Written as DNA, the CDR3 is TGCGCCAGCAGCTTGGCGGATTCGGGGGTCACAGAGACCCAGTACTTC.

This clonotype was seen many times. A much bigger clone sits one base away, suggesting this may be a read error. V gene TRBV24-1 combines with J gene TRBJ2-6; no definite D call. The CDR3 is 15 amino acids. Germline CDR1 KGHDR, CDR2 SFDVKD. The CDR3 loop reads CATSDRSSRANVLTF. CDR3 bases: TGTGCCACCAGTGATCGCAGCTCTAGGGCCAACGTCCTGACTTTC.

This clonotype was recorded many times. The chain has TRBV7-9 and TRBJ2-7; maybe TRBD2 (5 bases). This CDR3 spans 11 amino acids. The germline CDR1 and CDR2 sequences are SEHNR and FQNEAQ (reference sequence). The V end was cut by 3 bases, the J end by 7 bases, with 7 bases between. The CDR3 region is CASSFGSEQYF. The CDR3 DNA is TGTGCCAGCAGCTTTGGGAGTGAGCAGTACTTC.

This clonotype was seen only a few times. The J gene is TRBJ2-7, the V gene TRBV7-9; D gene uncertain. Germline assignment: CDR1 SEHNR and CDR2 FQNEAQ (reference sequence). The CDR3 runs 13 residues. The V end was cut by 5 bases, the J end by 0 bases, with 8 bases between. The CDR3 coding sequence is TGTGCCAGCAGCAACCGGGTCTCCTACGAGCAGTACTTC. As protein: CASSNRVSYEQYF.

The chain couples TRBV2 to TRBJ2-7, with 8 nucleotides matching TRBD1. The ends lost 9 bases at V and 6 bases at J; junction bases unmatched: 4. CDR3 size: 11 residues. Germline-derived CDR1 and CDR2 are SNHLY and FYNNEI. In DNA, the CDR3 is TGTGCCAGTTCCGGACAGGGCGAGCAGTACTTC. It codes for CASSGQGEQYF.

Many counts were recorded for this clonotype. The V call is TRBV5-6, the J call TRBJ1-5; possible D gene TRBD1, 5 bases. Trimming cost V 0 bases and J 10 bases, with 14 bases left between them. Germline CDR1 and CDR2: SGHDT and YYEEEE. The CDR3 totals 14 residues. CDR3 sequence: CASSLGGWEEPQHF. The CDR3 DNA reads TGTGCCAGCAGCTTGGGGGGGTGGGAAGAACCCCAGCATTTT.

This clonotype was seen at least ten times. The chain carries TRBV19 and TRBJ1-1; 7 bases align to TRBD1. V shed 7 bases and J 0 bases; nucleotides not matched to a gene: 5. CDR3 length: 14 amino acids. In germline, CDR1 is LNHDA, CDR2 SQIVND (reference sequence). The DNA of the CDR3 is TGTGCCAGTATAAGGACAGGCATGAACACTGAAGCTTTCTTT. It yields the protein CASIRTGMNTEAFF.

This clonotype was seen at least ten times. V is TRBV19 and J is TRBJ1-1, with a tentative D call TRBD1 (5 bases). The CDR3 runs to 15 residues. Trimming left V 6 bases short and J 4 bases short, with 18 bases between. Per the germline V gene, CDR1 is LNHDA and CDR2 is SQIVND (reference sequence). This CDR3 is CASSGQGILFTEAFF. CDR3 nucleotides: TGTGCCAGTAGCGGCCAGGGTATTTTGTTCACTGAAGCTTTCTTT.

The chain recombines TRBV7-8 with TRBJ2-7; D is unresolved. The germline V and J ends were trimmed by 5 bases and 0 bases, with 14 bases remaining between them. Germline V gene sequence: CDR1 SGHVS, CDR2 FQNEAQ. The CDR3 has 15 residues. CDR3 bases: TGTGCCAGCAGCGCCGTTGGCAGGAGCTCCTACGAGCAGTACTTC. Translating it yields CASSAVGRSSYEQYF.

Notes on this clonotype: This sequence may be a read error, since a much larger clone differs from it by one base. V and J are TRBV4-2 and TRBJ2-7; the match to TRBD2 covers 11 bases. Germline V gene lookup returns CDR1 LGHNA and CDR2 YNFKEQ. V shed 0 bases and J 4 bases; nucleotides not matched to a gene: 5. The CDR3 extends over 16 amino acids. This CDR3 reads CASSQEGGTSGYEQYF. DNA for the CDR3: TGTGCCAGCAGCCAAGAGGGGGGGACTAGCGGATACGAGCAGTACTTC.

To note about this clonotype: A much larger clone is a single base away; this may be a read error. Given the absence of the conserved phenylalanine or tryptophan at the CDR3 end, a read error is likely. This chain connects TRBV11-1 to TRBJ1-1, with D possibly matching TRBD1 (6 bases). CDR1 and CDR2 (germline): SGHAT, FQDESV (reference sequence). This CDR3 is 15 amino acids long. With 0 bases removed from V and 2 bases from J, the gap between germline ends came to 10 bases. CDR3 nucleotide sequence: TGTGCCAGCAGCTTAGCACGGGACATCAACACTGAAGCTTTCCTT. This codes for CASSLARDINTEAFL.

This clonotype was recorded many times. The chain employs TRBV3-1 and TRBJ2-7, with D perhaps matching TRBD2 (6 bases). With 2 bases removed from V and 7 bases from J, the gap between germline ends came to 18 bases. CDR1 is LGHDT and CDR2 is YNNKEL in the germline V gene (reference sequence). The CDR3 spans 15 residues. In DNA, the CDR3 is TGTGCCAGCAGCCAAACTACAAAGCGGGCATGGGAGCAGTACTTC. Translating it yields CASSQTTKRAWEQYF.

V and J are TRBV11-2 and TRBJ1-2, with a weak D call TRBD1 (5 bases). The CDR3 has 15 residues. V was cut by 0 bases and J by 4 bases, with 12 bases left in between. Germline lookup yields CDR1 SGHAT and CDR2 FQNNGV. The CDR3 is CASSLDMGGSYGYTF. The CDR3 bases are TGTGCCAGCAGCTTAGACATGGGGGGAAGCTATGGCTACACCTTC.

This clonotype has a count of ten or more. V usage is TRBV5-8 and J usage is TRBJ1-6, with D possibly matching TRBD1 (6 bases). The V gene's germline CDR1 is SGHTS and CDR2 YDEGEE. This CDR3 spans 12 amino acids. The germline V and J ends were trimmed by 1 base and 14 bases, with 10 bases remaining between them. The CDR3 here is CASSLQGRSLHF. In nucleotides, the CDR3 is TGTGCCAGCAGCTTGCAGGGGAGGTCCCTCCACTTT. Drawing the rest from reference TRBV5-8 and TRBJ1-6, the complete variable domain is EAGVTQSPTHLIKTRGQQATLRCSPISGHTSVYWYQQALGLGLQFLLWYDEGEERNRGNFPPRFSGRQFPNYSSELNVNALELEDSALYLCASSLQGRSLHFGNGTRLTVT.

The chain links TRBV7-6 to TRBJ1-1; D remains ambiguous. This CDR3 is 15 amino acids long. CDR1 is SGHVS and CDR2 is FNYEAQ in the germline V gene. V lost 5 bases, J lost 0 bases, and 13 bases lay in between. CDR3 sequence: CASSVQPEMNTEAFF. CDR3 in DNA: TGTGCCAGCAGCGTTCAGCCAGAAATGAACACTGAAGCTTTCTTT.

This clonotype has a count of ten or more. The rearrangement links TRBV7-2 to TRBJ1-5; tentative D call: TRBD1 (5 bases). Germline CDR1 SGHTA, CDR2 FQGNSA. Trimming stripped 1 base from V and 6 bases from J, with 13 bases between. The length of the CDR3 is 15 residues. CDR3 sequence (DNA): TGTGCCAGCAGCTTAGAGGCGGTGAGGGGTCAGCCCCAGCATTTT. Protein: CASSLEAVRGQPQHF.

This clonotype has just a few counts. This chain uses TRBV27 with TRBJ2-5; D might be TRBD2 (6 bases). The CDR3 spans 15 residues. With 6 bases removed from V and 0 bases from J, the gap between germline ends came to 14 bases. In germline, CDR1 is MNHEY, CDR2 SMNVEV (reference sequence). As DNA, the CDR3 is TGTGCCAGCAGCCGCCCGGGGGAGTACCAAGAGACCCAGTACTTC. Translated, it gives CASSRPGEYQETQYF.

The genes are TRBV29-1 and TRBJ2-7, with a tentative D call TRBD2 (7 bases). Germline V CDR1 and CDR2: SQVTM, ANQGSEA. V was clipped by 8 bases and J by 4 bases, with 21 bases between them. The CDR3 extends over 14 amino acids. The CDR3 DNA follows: TGCAGCCAACTAGGGGTGAGGGGGGGTTACGAGCAGTACTTC. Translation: CSQLGVRGGYEQYF.

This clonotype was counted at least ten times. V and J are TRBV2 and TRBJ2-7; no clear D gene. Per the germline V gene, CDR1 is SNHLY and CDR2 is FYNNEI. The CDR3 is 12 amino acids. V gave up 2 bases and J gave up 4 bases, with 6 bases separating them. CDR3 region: CASSEFRYEQYF. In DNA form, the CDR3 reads TGTGCCAGCAGTGAATTTCGGTACGAGCAGTACTTC. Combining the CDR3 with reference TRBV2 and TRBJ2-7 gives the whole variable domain EPEVTQTPSHQVTQMGQEVILRCVPISNHLYFYWYRQILGQKVEFLVSFYNNEISEKSEIFDDQFSVERPDGSNFTLKIRSTKLEDSAMYFCASSEFRYEQYFGPGTRLTVT.

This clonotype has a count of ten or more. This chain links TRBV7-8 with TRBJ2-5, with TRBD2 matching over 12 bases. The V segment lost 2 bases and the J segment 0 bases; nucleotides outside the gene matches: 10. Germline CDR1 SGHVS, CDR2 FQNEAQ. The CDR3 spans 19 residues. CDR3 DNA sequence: TGTGCCAGCAGCTTACGCTCCGGGACTAGCGGGCATTACCAAGAGACCCAGTACTTC. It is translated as CASSLRSGTSGHYQETQYF.

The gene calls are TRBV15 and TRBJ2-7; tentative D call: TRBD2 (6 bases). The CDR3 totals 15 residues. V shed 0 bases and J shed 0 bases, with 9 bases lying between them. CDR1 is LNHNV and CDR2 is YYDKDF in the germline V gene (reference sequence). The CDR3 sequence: CATSRDADYSYEQYF. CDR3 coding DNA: TGTGCCACCAGCAGAGATGCGGACTACTCCTACGAGCAGTACTTC.